Following are 31 T cell receptor beta chains from one sample sequenced in a study of cytomegalovirus exposure and HLA in healthy donors. The PCR used 60 Vbeta and 13 Jbeta primers. Sequenced by immunoSEQ multiplex PCR; TCRdb stores in-frame clones only, minus some. This sample's table reports about 200,000 clones. The sequenced material came from PBMCs. The source of these receptors is a girl under 10 years old in good health and CMV-seropositive.

The chain joins TRBV29-1 to TRBJ2-1; 8 nucleotides agree with TRBD2. Per germline, CDR1 SQVTM and CDR2 ANQGSEA. The CDR3 has 15 residues. V gave up 7 bases and J gave up 9 bases; unmatched junction bases: 17. The CDR3 here is CSALPGGAARGEQFF. DNA of the CDR3: TGCAGCGCCCTCCCGGGGGGGGCTGCCCGTGGTGAGCAGTTCTTC.

This chain connects TRBV15 to TRBJ2-1, with TRBD2 matching over 7 bases. The junction had 11 bases not matched to a gene; V was cut back by 4 bases and J by 5 bases. Per germline, CDR1 LNHNV and CDR2 YYDKDF (reference sequence). The CDR3 has 16 amino acids. The CDR3 here is CATSTHRAGTNNEQFF. In DNA form, the CDR3 reads TGTGCCACCAGCACACATAGGGCCGGGACTAACAATGAGCAGTTCTTC.

CDR3 sequence (DNA): TGCGCCAGCAGCTCCGGAATAGCGGGAGGTGGGGCCTACGAGCAGTACTTC. It is translated as CASSSGIAGGGAYEQYF. This chain connects TRBV5-1 to TRBJ2-7; TRBD2 matches at 10 bases. V was clipped by 3 bases and J by 2 bases; unmatched bases: 11. The CDR3 runs 17 residues. CDR1 is SGHRS and CDR2 is YFSETQ in the germline V gene.

V gene TRBV18 combines with J gene TRBJ1-1; TRBD1 might be the D (5 bases). The germline V and J ends were trimmed by 10 bases and 0 bases, with 24 bases remaining between them. CDR3 length equals 17 residues. Germline V gives CDR1 KGHSH, CDR2 LQKENI. This chain's CDR3 is CATSPYVQGWLNTEAFF. In nucleotides, the CDR3 is TGTGCCACCTCTCCTTACGTCCAGGGTTGGCTGAACACTGAAGCTTTCTTT.

V is TRBV5-6 and J is TRBJ1-1; D gene ambiguous. CDR3 size: 12 residues. Germline values: CDR1 SGHDT, CDR2 YYEEEE. The V and J ends lost 0 bases and 6 bases respectively, with 6 bases between them. CDR3 sequence: CASSLGLAEAFF. The CDR3 nucleotides are TGTGCCAGCAGCTTGGGGCTAGCTGAAGCTTTCTTT.

The chain has TRBV7-8 and TRBJ2-1; the D is unclear. The CDR3 loop spans 17 amino acids. CDR1 and CDR2 (germline): SGHVS, FQNEAQ. Trimming stripped 5 bases from V and 0 bases from J, with 17 bases between. CDR3 sequence reads: CASSPVPTLASYNEQFF. As DNA, the CDR3 is TGTGCCAGCAGCCCAGTACCGACTTTAGCCTCCTACAATGAGCAGTTCTTC.

V gene TRBV7-8 combines with J gene TRBJ2-4; 7 bases line up with TRBD1. This CDR3 region has 12 residues. Trimming at V came to 5 bases and at J to 6 bases, leaving 1 base not matched to a gene. Germline V gene data show CDR1 as SGHVS and CDR2 as FQNEAQ. CDR3 sequence (DNA): TGTGCCAGCAGCCGGACAGGAAACATTCAGTACTTC. Translation: CASSRTGNIQYF.

The genes are TRBV28 and TRBJ1-1, with TRBD1 identical over 8 bases. Germline CDR1 MDHEN, CDR2 SYDVKM. V shed 2 bases, J shed 1 base, and the junction held 6 bases outside the gene matches. The CDR3 spans 16 residues. The CDR3 spells CASSLVVGTGNTEAFF. The CDR3 DNA reads as TGTGCCAGCAGTTTAGTGGTCGGGACAGGGAACACTGAAGCTTTCTTT.

The rearrangement uses TRBV7-9 and TRBJ2-3; 8 bases align to TRBD1. Losses at the gene ends were 5 bases for V and 3 bases for J; bases not matched to a gene: 7. This CDR3 is 15 amino acids long. Germline values: CDR1 SEHNR, CDR2 FQNEAQ (reference sequence). This chain's CDR3 is CASSPGQGWTDTQYF. The CDR3 DNA sequence: TGTGCCAGCAGCCCCGGACAGGGTTGGACAGATACGCAGTATTTT. The variable domain in full, completed from reference TRBV7-9 and TRBJ2-3, reads DTGVSQNPRHKITKRGQNVTFRCDPISEHNRLYWYRQTLGQGPEFLTYFQNEAQLEKSRLLSDRFSAERPKGSFSTLEIQRTEQGDSAMYLCASSPGQGWTDTQYFGPGTRLTVL.

The chain links TRBV18 to TRBJ1-5; unclear D gene. V was clipped by 5 bases and J by 8 bases, with 19 bases between them. Germline CDR1 KGHSH, CDR2 LQKENI. CDR3 size: 15 residues. The CDR3 DNA is TGTGCCAGCTCAACCGGGTTCCGCACAACGGAGCCCCAGCATTTT. Translation: CASSTGFRTTEPQHF.

The rearrangement joins TRBV4-1 to TRBJ2-1; perhaps TRBD2 as D (6 bases). The CDR3 is made up of 14 amino acids. V was cut by 1 base and J by 9 bases, with 13 bases left in between. CDR1 is MGHRA, CDR2 YSYEKL, per germline. CDR3 nucleotide sequence: TGCGCCAGCAGCCAAGGCGGGATAGATTCTGAGCAGTTCTTC. Translating gives CASSQGGIDSEQFF.

This chain connects TRBV30 to TRBJ2-5; weak D call: TRBD2 (5 bases). CDR1 and CDR2 (germline): GTSNPN, SVGIG (reference sequence). The CDR3 length is 13 residues. Between the trimmed V and J ends, which lost 4 bases and 4 bases, there was a span of 13 bases. The DNA of the CDR3 is TGTGCCTGGACGAGGGTGGCATCAGAGACCCAGTACTTC. This encodes CAWTRVASETQYF.

The V call is TRBV7-8, the J call TRBJ2-7; 9 positions match TRBD1. This CDR3 comprises 15 residues. J gave up 3 bases and V 5 bases, and 8 bases lay outside the gene matches. Germline V CDR1 and CDR2: SGHVS, FQNEAQ. This CDR3 is CASSQTGGSGYEQYF. The CDR3 region has the DNA TGTGCCAGCAGCCAGACAGGGGGGTCCGGCTACGAGCAGTACTTC.

The chain carries TRBV4-2 and TRBJ2-7, with unresolved D. The CDR3 length is 17 residues. Trimming removed 2 bases at V and 3 bases at J, with 20 bases between. Per the germline V gene, CDR1 is LGHNA and CDR2 is YNFKEQ. As DNA, the CDR3 is TGTGCCAGCAGCCAAAGGAGAGGCTCCCCCCACTTCTACGAGCAGTACTTC. This codes for CASSQRRGSPHFYEQYF.

This chain joins TRBV28 and TRBJ2-7; TRBD2 matches at 10 bases. Looked up from germline, CDR1 is MDHEN and CDR2 is SYDVKM. This CDR3 is built from 15 residues. The trim removed 5 bases at V and 2 bases at J, leaving 6 bases unmatched. CDR3 nucleotides: TGTGCCAGCAGTGGCATTCTAGCGGGGGCCTACGAGCAGTACTTC. It encodes CASSGILAGAYEQYF.

The V call is TRBV28, the J call TRBJ2-7; TRBD1 matches at 7 bases. This CDR3 is built from 15 residues. After removal of 10 bases from V and 3 bases from J, the junction contained 15 bases not matched to a gene. CDR1 is MDHEN, CDR2 SYDVKM, per germline. The CDR3 DNA reads as TGTGCCATCGCTCGTACTGACAGGGCTTACTACGAGCAGTACTTC. It codes for CAIARTDRAYYEQYF.

The genes are TRBV7-8 and TRBJ2-3; 11 bases map to TRBD2. J lost 2 bases, V lost 0 bases, and 4 bases had no gene match. Germline V gene lookup returns CDR1 SGHVS and CDR2 FQNEAQ. This CDR3 region has 17 residues. The CDR3 protein is CASSLAGTSGPTDTQYF. CDR3 DNA sequence: TGTGCCAGCAGCTTAGCGGGGACTAGCGGCCCCACAGATACGCAGTATTTT.

V gene TRBV28 combines with J gene TRBJ1-1; D is unresolved. The germline CDR1 and CDR2 sequences are MDHEN and SYDVKM. V was cut by 5 bases and J by 4 bases, with 11 bases left in between. There are 13 residues in the CDR3. The DNA for the CDR3 is TGTGCCAGCAGTCCTCTAACGTCCACTGAAGCTTTCTTT. The encoded protein is CASSPLTSTEAFF.

This rearrangement joins TRBV6-5 to TRBJ2-1; possibly TRBD2 for D (5 bases). Trimming cost V 0 bases and J 8 bases, with 8 bases left between them. CDR3 length: 13 amino acids. Germline V lookup: CDR1 MNHEY, CDR2 SVGAGI. The CDR3 DNA is TGTGCCAGCAGTTACTCGGTCGGGGATGAGCAGTTCTTC. Its protein is CASSYSVGDEQFF.

The chain couples TRBV28 to TRBJ2-4; 9 nucleotides match TRBD1. Germline V lookup: CDR1 MDHEN, CDR2 SYDVKM. Losses at the gene ends were 6 bases for V and 11 bases for J; bases not matched to a gene: 5. The length of the CDR3 is 12 residues. DNA of the CDR3: TGTGCCAGCAGGCCGACAGGGGGGGTTCAGTACTTC. Protein: CASRPTGGVQYF.

The J gene is TRBJ2-3, the V gene TRBV19; tentatively, D is TRBD2 (6 bases). V lost 5 bases, J lost 2 bases, and 17 bases lay in between. The CDR3 is 16 residues long. The germline gives CDR1 LNHDA, CDR2 SQIVND (reference sequence). The CDR3 reads CASSAGLRTFTDTQYF. CDR3 bases: TGTGCCAGTAGTGCGGGACTCCGGACTTTCACAGATACGCAGTATTTT.

DNA for the CDR3: TGTGCCAGCAGCTTAGGGACTGAGGGAAACACCATATATTTT. It is translated as CASSLGTEGNTIYF. This sequence joins TRBV7-8 and TRBJ1-3; D not certain. CDR1 is SGHVS, CDR2 FQNEAQ, per germline. Deletions cut 1 base from V and 4 bases from J, with 8 bases between. There are 14 residues in the CDR3. The full variable domain, rest sourced from reference TRBV7-8 and TRBJ1-3, is GAGVSQSPRYKVAKRGQDVALRCDPISGHVSLFWYQQALGQGPEFLTYFQNEAQLDKSGLPSDRFFAERPEGSVSTLKIQRTQQEDSAVYLCASSLGTEGNTIYFGEGSWLTVV.

The V gene is TRBV4-1, the J gene TRBJ2-2; 9 positions agree with TRBD1. CDR1 is MGHRA, CDR2 YSYEKL, per germline. The CDR3 loop spans 14 amino acids. The ends lost 6 bases at V and 8 bases at J; junction bases unmatched: 7. In DNA, the CDR3 is TGCGCCAGCAGACAGGGGGCGACGACAGGGGAGCTGTTTTTT. It yields the protein CASRQGATTGELFF.

The V gene is TRBV4-2, the J gene TRBJ2-7; 14 positions match TRBD2. V dropped 0 bases and J dropped 4; count of bases not matched to a gene: 2. From germline, CDR1 is LGHNA and CDR2 YNFKEQ. The CDR3 totals 16 residues. The CDR3 DNA reads TGTGCCAGCAGCCAAGATAGGACTAGCGGGAGGTACGAGCAGTACTTC. Amino acid sequence: CASSQDRTSGRYEQYF.

J is TRBJ1-1 and V is TRBV25-1; D ambiguous. From germline, CDR1 is MGHDK and CDR2 SYGVNS. V was shortened by 1 base and J by 1 base, with 7 bases between the two germline ends. This CDR3 has 14 residues. Here the CDR3 reads CASSELQANTEAFF. The CDR3 nucleotides read TGTGCCAGCAGTGAATTGCAGGCGAACACTGAAGCTTTCTTT. The full variable domain, its missing parts supplied by reference TRBV25-1 and TRBJ1-1, is EADIYQTPRYLVIGTGKKITLECSQTMGHDKMYWYQQDPGMELHLIHYSYGVNSTEKGDLSSESTVSRIRTEHFPLTLESARPSHTSQYLCASSELQANTEAFFGQGTRLTVV.

The genes are TRBV28 and TRBJ1-4, with D possibly being TRBD1 (5 bases). V was trimmed by 5 bases and J by 6 bases, leaving 10 bases between them. This CDR3 is built from 13 residues. CDR1 is MDHEN, CDR2 SYDVKM, per germline. The CDR3 nucleotides read TGTGCCAGCAGTCCCGACAGCTATGAAAAACTGTTTTTT. Residues: CASSPDSYEKLFF.

CDR3 loop: CASVAYNEQFF. DNA of the CDR3: TGTGCCAGCGTAGCTTACAATGAGCAGTTCTTC. The V gene is TRBV28, the J gene TRBJ2-1, with D unclear. The CDR3 runs 11 residues. V gave up 8 bases and J gave up 4 bases, with 6 bases separating them. Per germline, CDR1 MDHEN and CDR2 SYDVKM.

The chain links TRBV5-1 to TRBJ2-3, with 11 positions matching TRBD2. J lost 4 bases, V lost 3 bases, and 7 bases had no gene match. The CDR3 runs to 16 residues. Germline CDR1 and CDR2: SGHRS and YFSETQ. CDR3 DNA: TGCGCCAGCAGCTCAACTAGCGGGAGAGTGGCAGATACGCAGTATTTT. As protein: CASSSTSGRVADTQYF.

The chain couples TRBV2 to TRBJ1-5, with TRBD1 matching 9 bases. The CDR3 sequence is 19 residues long. CDR1 is SNHLY, CDR2 FYNNEI, per germline. V shed 6 bases, J shed 0 bases, and the junction held 15 bases outside the gene matches. CDR3 DNA sequence: TGTGCCAGCAGCGACACCGGGACAGGGATCAACTATAGCAATCAGCCCCAGCATTTT. This translates into CASSDTGTGINYSNQPQHF.

V is TRBV5-4 and J is TRBJ2-5; possible D gene TRBD1, 6 bases. Germline V gene lookup returns CDR1 SGHNT and CDR2 YYREEE (reference sequence). The CDR3 loop spans 13 amino acids. V lost 8 bases, J lost 0 bases, and 11 bases lay in between. CDR3 protein: CASSRQDQETQYF. In nucleotides, the CDR3 is TGTGCCAGTTCGAGACAGGACCAAGAGACCCAGTACTTC.

The chain carries TRBV27 and TRBJ2-3; a possible D gene is TRBD1 (5 bases). CDR3 length: 15 residues. Looked up from germline, CDR1 is MNHEY and CDR2 is SMNVEV (reference sequence). Trimming took 3 bases from V and 1 from J, leaving 11 bases between them. CDR3 amino acids: CASSFIVGGTDTQYF. DNA of the CDR3: TGTGCCAGCAGTTTTATAGTAGGGGGCACAGATACGCAGTATTTT.